Given below is one TCR beta chain in context. Original processing notes: Amplification of reference gene primers was used by the study to estimate nucleated cell counts. Generated by immunoSEQ multiplex PCR, the TCRdb table keeps only in-frame clones and is missing some. V and J calls plus clone size are reproduced from that table; the DNA served to infer D and trimming. The table has around 310,000 clones, 85% to 90% seen once. The germline V gene has CDR1 SGDLS and CDR2 YYNGEE. The CDR3 loop spans 14 amino acids. V shed 3 bases, J shed 4 bases, and the junction held 4 bases outside the gene matches. This entry belongs to a study of blood T cell repertoires in COVID-19. Study as a whole: Donors in the United States, Italy and Spain gave samples during acute or convalescent COVID-19. Nucleic acid was either cDNA or gDNA, and it came from T cells, B-cell-depleted T cells, or PBMCs.

What was sequenced was peripheral blood. The source of this sequence is a woman aged 35 to 49 with COVID-19, enrolled during active disease. The chain couples TRBV9 to TRBJ2-7; 10 nucleotides agree with TRBD1. The CDR3 DNA follows: TGTGCCAGCAGCGCGACAGGGGGCTCATACGAGCAGTACTTC. This codes for CASSATGGSYEQYF.